This TCR beta chain was recorded in a study of cytomegalovirus exposure and HLA in healthy donors. V gave up 1 base and J gave up 2 bases, with 9 bases separating them. Germline V gene data show CDR1 as SGHTA and CDR2 as FQGNSA. The CDR3 is 15 amino acids. Points on this clone: The antigen remains unidentified.

Study-wide findings and caveats: Sequencing likely caused a cluster of highly shared sequence variants.

The PCR employed 60 Vbeta primers together with 13 Jbeta primers. Method: immunoSEQ multiplex PCR; TCRdb's copy keeps in-frame clones and lacks some. Here the sample spans almost 200,000 clones, 79% being singletons. This rearrangement joins TRBV7-2 to TRBJ1-3, with D perhaps TRBD1 (5 bases). Sequencing was performed on PBMCs. The source is a young woman in good health and CMV-seropositive. Here the CDR3 DNA reads TGTGCCAGCAGCTTAGGCGGGGCTACTGGAAACACCATATATTTT. This gives the protein CASSLGGATGNTIYF.